This TCR beta chain stems from a study of blood T cell repertoires in COVID-19. Across the study: T cells, B-cell-depleted T cells, or PBMCs supplied cDNA or gDNA.

Clones were read by immunoSEQ multiplex PCR, and TCRdb kept only the in-frame ones, dropping some. In the table there are approximately 65,000 clones, less than 95% of which are singletons. The clonotype was recovered from a man aged 50 or older with COVID-19, enrolled during active disease. Sequenced material: peripheral blood.

Here the CDR3 reads CATSGTGAGDTEAFF. DNA for the CDR3: TGTGCGACCAGCGGGACAGGGGCGGGGGACACTGAAGCTTTCTTT. The chain uses TRBV5-6 and TRBJ1-1, with TRBD1 matching over 10 bases. The CDR3 consists of 15 residues. In germline, CDR1 is SGHDT, CDR2 YYEEEE. The entire variable domain, with the rest obtained from reference TRBV5-6 and TRBJ1-1, is as follows: DAGVTQSPTHLIKTRGQQVTLRCSPKSGHDTVSWYQQALGQGPQFIFQYYEEEERQRGNFPDRFSGHQFPNYSSELNVNALLLGDSALYLCATSGTGAGDTEAFFGQGTRLTVV.